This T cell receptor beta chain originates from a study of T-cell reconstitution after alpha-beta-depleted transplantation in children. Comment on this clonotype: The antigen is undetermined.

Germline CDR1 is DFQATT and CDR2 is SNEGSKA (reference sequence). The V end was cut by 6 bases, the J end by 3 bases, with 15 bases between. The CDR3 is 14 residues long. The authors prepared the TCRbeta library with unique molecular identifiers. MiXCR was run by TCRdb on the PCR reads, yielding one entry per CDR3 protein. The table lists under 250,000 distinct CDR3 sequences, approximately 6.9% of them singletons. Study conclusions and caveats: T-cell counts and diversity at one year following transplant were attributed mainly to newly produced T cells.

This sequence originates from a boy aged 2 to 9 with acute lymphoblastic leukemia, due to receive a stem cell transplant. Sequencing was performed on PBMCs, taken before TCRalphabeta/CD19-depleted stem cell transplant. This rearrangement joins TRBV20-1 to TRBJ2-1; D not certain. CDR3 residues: CSAPPLLHYNEQFF. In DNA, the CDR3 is TGCAGTGCCCCACCCCTTCTCCACTACAATGAGCAGTTCTTC.